This is a list of T cell receptor beta chains from one sample in a study of cytomegalovirus exposure and HLA in healthy donors. Method: immunoSEQ multiplex PCR; TCRdb's copy keeps in-frame clones and lacks some. This sample has hundreds of thousands of clones; 65% to 85% occur once, and the top ten carry over 0.65%. The sample comprised PBMCs. The receptors here all came from a boy between 2 and 10 years old in good health and CMV-seronegative. The CDR3 runs from the conserved cysteine through the conserved F or W. The order of the fields is CDR3 DNA, CDR3 protein, J gene, D gene, V gene. D genes are given only for firm matches.

cdr3_nt: TGTGCCAGCAGCCGACAGGGTGAAGGGGTTATCGGAGTCGGAAAACTGTTTTTT
cdr3_aa: CASSRQGEGVIGVGKLFF
j_call: TRBJ1-4
d_call: TRBD1
v_call: TRBV27

cdr3_nt: TGTGCCAGCAGCCCCAACCCCGGGACACAGTACGAGACCCAGTACTTC
cdr3_aa: CASSPNPGTQYETQYF
j_call: TRBJ2-5
d_call: -
v_call: TRBV7-8

cdr3_nt: TGTGCCAGCTCACACCCCTCCCTTAGGGGAGAGACCCAGTACTTC
cdr3_aa: CASSHPSLRGETQYF
j_call: TRBJ2-5
d_call: -
v_call: TRBV18

cdr3_nt: TGTGCCAGCAGCAGAGGGGACACCCCCTACGAGCAGTACTTC
cdr3_aa: CASSRGDTPYEQYF
j_call: TRBJ2-7
d_call: -
v_call: TRBV5-8

cdr3_nt: TGCGCCAGCAGTGAGAAGGGGATGAACACTGAAGCTTTCTTT
cdr3_aa: CASSEKGMNTEAFF
j_call: TRBJ1-1
d_call: -
v_call: TRBV10-1

cdr3_nt: TGTGCCAGCAGCCTGGACACAGGGGGCCGTGGCTACACCTTC
cdr3_aa: CASSLDTGGRGYTF
j_call: TRBJ1-2
d_call: TRBD1
v_call: TRBV5-4

cdr3_nt: TGTGCCAGCAGCTTTCAGGGCCCTTTCTATGGCTACACCTTC
cdr3_aa: CASSFQGPFYGYTF
j_call: TRBJ1-2
d_call: -
v_call: TRBV7-9

cdr3_nt: TGTGCCAGCAGCTTAGGGCTCGAGCAGTACTTC
cdr3_aa: CASSLGLEQYF
j_call: TRBJ2-7
d_call: -
v_call: TRBV7-2

cdr3_nt: TGTGCCAGCAGTGATCCAACTAGCGGGAGAGATGAGCAGTTCTTC
cdr3_aa: CASSDPTSGRDEQFF
j_call: TRBJ2-1
d_call: TRBD2
v_call: TRBV25-1

cdr3_nt: TGTGCCAGCAGCGTAGTATCGGGGGGGGGAGAGACCCAGTACTTC
cdr3_aa: CASSVVSGGGETQYF
j_call: TRBJ2-5
d_call: TRBD2
v_call: TRBV9

cdr3_nt: TGTGCCAGCAGCAGATTCTGGACAACTGGAAACACCATATATTTT
cdr3_aa: CASSRFWTTGNTIYF
j_call: TRBJ1-3
d_call: -
v_call: TRBV7-2